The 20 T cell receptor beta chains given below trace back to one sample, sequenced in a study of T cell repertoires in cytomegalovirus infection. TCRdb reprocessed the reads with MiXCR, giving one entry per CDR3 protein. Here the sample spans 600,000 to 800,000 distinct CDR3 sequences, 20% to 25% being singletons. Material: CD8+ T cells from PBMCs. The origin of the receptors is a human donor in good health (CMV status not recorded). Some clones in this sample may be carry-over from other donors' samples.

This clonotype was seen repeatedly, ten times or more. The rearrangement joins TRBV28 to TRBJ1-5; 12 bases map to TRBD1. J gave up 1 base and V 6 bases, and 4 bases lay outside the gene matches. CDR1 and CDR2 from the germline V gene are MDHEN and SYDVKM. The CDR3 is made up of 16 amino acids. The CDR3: CASRGTGGGSNQPQHF. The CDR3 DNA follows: TGTGCCAGCAGGGGGACAGGGGGCGGGAGCAATCAGCCCCAGCATTTT.

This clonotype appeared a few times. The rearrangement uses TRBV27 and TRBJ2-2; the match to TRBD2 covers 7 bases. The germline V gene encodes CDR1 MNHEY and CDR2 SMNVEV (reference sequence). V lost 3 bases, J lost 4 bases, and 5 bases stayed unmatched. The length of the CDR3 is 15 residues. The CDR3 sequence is CASSFLGGGTGELFF. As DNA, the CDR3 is TGTGCCAGCAGTTTCCTTGGGGGGGGCACCGGGGAGCTGTTTTTT.

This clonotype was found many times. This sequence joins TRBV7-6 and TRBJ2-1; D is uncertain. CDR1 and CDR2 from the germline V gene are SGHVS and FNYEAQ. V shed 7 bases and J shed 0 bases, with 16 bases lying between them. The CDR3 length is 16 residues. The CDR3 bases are TGTGCCAGCAATCTAGGGCCGGTCAGCTCCTACAATGAGCAGTTCTTC. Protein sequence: CASNLGPVSSYNEQFF. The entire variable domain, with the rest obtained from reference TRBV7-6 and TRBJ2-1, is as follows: GAGVSQSPRYKVTKRGQDVALRCDPISGHVSLYWYRQALGQGPEFLTYFNYEAQQDKSGLPNDRFSAERPEGSISTLTIQRTEQRDSAMYRCASNLGPVSSYNEQFFGPGTRLTVL.

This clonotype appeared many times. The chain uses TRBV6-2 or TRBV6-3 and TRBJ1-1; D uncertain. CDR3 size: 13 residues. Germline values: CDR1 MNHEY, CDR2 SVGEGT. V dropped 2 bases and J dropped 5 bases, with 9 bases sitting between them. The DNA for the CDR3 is TGTGCCAGCAGTTACGAGGTGGTTACTGAAGCTTTCTTT. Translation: CASSYEVVTEAFF.

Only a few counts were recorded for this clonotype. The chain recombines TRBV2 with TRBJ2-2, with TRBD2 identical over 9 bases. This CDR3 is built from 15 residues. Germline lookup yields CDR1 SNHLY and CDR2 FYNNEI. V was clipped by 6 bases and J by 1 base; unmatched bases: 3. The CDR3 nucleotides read TGTGCCAGCAGCCCAGCGGGGGGGAACACCGGGGAGCTGTTTTTT. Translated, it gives CASSPAGGNTGELFF. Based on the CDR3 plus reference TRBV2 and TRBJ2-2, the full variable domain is EPEVTQTPSHQVTQMGQEVILRCVPISNHLYFYWYRQILGQKVEFLVSFYNNEISEKSEIFDDQFSVERPDGSNFTLKIRSTKLEDSAMYFCASSPAGGNTGELFFGEGSRLTVL.

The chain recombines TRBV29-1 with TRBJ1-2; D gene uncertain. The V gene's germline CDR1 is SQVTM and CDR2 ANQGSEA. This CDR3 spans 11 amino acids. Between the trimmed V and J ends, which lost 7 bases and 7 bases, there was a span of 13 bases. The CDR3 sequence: CSATIGGGYTF. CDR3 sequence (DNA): TGCAGCGCGACTATCGGAGGTGGCTACACCTTC.

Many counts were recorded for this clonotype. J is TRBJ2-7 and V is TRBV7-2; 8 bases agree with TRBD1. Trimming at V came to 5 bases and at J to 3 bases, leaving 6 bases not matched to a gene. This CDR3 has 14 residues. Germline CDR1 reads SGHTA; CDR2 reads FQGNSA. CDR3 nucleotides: TGTGCCAGCAGCCCGGCCGACAGGGGCTACGAGCAGTACGTC. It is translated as CASSPADRGYEQYV.

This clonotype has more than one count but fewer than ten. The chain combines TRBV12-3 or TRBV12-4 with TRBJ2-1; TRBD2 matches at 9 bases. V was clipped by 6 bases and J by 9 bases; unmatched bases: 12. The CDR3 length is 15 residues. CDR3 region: CASSGFGGGAGEQFF. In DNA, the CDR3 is TGTGCCAGCAGCGGTTTTGGCGGGGGGGCCGGTGAGCAGTTCTTC.

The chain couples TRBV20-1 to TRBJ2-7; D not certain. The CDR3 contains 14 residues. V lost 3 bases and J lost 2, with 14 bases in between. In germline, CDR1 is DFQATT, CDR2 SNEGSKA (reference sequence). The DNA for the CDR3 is TGCAGTGCTAGCCCAAGGAAACAAGCCTACGAGCAGTACGTC. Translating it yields CSASPRKQAYEQYV.

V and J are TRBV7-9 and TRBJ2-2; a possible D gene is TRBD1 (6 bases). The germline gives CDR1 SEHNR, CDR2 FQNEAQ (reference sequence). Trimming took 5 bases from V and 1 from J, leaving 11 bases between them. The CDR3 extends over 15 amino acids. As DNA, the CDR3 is TGTGCCAGCAGCCCCCGACAGGTGAACACCGGGGAGCTGTTTTTT. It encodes CASSPRQVNTGELFF.

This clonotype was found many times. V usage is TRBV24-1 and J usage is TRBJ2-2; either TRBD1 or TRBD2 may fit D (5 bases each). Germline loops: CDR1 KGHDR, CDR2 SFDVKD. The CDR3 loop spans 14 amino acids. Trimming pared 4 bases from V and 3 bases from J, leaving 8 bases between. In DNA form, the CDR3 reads TGTGCCACCAGTGACCTGGGGGACACCGGGGAGCTGTTTTTT. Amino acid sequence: CATSDLGDTGELFF.

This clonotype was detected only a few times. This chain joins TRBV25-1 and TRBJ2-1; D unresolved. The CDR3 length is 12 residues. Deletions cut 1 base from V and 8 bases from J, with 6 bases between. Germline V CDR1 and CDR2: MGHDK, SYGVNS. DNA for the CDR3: TGTGCCAGCAGTGAATCTTGGGATGAGCAGTTCTTC. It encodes CASSESWDEQFF.

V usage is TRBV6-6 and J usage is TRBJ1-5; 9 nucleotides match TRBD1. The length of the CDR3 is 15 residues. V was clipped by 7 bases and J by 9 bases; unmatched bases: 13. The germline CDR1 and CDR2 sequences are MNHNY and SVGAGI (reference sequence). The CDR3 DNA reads TGTGCCAGCATGTTACGGGACAGGGATTTATCGCCCCAGCATTTT. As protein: CASMLRDRDLSPQHF.

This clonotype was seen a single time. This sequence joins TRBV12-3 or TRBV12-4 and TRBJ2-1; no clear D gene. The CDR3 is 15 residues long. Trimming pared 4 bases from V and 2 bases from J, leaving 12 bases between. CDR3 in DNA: TGTGCCAGCAGTTCGTCGCGAGCTACCTACAATGAGCAGTTCTTC. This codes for CASSSSRATYNEQFF.

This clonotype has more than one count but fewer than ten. CDR3 nucleotides: TGTGCCAGCAGCTCCCCGACATATGGACAGGGTGCAAGAGATACGCAGTATTTT. Its protein is CASSSPTYGQGARDTQYF. The chain combines TRBV7-9 with TRBJ2-3; 8 bases map to TRBD1. The length of the CDR3 is 18 residues. Germline loops: CDR1 SEHNR, CDR2 FQNEAQ (reference sequence). With V trimmed by 4 bases and J by 5 bases, 17 bases remained unmatched.

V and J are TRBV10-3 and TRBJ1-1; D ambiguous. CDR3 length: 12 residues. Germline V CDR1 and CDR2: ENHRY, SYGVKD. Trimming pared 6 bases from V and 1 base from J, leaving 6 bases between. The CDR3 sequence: CAIRPGNTEAFF. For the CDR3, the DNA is TGTGCCATCAGACCGGGGAACACTGAAGCTTTCTTT.

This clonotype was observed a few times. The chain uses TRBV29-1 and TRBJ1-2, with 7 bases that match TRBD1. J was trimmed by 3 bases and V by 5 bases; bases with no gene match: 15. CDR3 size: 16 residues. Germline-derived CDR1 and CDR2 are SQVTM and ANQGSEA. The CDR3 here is CSVSPVGTDVDYGYTF. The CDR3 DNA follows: TGCAGCGTTTCCCCCGTAGGGACAGATGTGGACTATGGCTACACCTTC.

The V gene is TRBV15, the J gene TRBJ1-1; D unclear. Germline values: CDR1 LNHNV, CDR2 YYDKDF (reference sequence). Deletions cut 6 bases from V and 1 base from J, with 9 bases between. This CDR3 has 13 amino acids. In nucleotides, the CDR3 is TGTGCCACCAGGGCAGAGGGGAACACTGAAGCTTTCTTT. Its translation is CATRAEGNTEAFF.

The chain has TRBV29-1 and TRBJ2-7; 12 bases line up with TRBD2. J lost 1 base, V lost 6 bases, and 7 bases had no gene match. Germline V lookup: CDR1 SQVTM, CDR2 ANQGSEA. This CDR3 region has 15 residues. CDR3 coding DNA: TGCAGCGTGGGAGGACTAGCGGGGCCTTCCTACGAGCAGTACTTC. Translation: CSVGGLAGPSYEQYF.

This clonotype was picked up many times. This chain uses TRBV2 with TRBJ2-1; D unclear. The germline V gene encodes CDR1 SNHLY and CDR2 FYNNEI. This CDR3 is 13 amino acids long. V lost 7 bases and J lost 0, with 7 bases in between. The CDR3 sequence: CASTESSYNEQFF. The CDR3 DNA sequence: TGTGCCAGCACAGAGAGCTCCTACAATGAGCAGTTCTTC.